The clone carrying this T cell receptor (beta chain) was seen a handful of times. The antigen is not known. The data originate from a study of blood T cells in healthy people across ages. Sample-barcoded 5' priming and a J-beta primer mix drove a second PCR of roughly 6 to 12 cycles. All cDNA molecules were each tagged by a template-switch adaptor with 12 random nucleotides. TCRdb used MiXCR to reprocess the 5' RACE reads, holding one entry per CDR3 protein. The repertoire has 650,000 to 800,000 distinct CDR3 sequences, around 42% of them found once; the top ten carry 15% to 25%. Findings of the study overall: Nothing was known about donor CMV status, and this possibly confounded expanded clonotype changes. The long-lived group displayed more naive CD4+ cells, plus higher diversity, than the aged donors did.

The ends were cut back, 3 bases at V and 5 bases at J, with 16 bases in the middle. The CDR3 consists of 16 residues. Germline V CDR1 and CDR2: KGHDR, SFDVKD. The TCR sequence derives from a man in his sixties in good health. This chain connects TRBV24-1 to TRBJ2-1; D is perhaps TRBD1 (6 bases). The material sequenced was blood. The CDR3 region has the DNA TGTGCCACCAGTGATCCTAACAGGGAACCGAACAATGAGCAGTTCTTC. Amino acid sequence: CATSDPNREPNNEQFF.